Listed here is a single TCR beta chain. The antigen is unknown. Produced via immunoSEQ multiplex PCR; TCRdb's table is partial and in-frame only. The sample yields about 68,000 clones, around 83% seen once. Trimming pared 0 bases from V and 3 bases from J, leaving 9 bases between. Germline-derived CDR1 and CDR2 are SEHNR and FQNEAQ (reference sequence). This CDR3 has 15 residues. This specimen belongs to a study of OX40 agonist ivuxolimab in advanced cancers. Study overall: Ivuxolimab, which is an agonistic anti-OX40 (CD134) antibody, was administered to the patients. Whole-study results and caveats: The study observed clonal expansion of CD4+ and CD8+ blood T cells by week 6 at 0.1 to 3.0 mg/kg. Patients with a partial response at 0.1-3.0 mg/kg had among the lowest clonal expansion.

Autoimmune disease history or systemic immunosuppression disqualified patients. Sequenced here: CD4+ or CD8+ T cells sorted from blood, sampled in a trial of the OX40 agonist ivuxolimab. This receptor was identified in an adult with an advanced solid tumor such as melanoma, head and neck, liver or kidney cancer. J is TRBJ1-3 and V is TRBV7-9; no clear D gene. The CDR3 protein is CASSLAGVRGNTIYF. As DNA, the CDR3 is TGTGCCAGCAGCTTAGCCGGGGTTCGTGGAAACACCATATATTTT.